In this sample, the clone carrying this TCR beta chain turned up many times. Antigen specificity is unknown. The data were obtained in a study of response to subunit inactivated influenza vaccine. General observations from the study: Each seasonal flu vaccination may recruit only limited new T cells, authors suggested.

TCRdb re-called the RT-PCR reads with MiXCR, one entry per CDR3 protein. The repertoire has 650,000 to 800,000 distinct CDR3 sequences, about 15% of them found once; the top ten carry 6.5% to 8.5%. The CDR3 runs to 11 residues. The V end was cut by 2 bases, the J end by 7 bases, with 6 bases between. CDR1 SGHDT and CDR2 YYEEEE come from the germline V gene. V gene TRBV5-6 combines with J gene TRBJ1-2, with no clear D. The sequence was collected from a man in his fifties who received an inactivated influenza vaccine. This specimen was PBMCs from blood, taken roughly 2 weeks before vaccination. CDR3 sequence reads: CASSFGSGYTF. The CDR3 DNA is TGTGCCAGCAGCTTTGGGTCTGGCTACACCTTC.